Listed below are T cell receptor beta chains from one sample, sequenced in a study of low-dose radiotherapy and immunotherapy resistance in tumors. Each CDR3 protein gets one entry after TCRdb re-called the reads with MiXCR. Of 80,000 or so distinct CDR3 sequences listed, less than 20% are singletons. The source was PBMCs, collected after low-dose radiotherapy plus immunotherapy. These TCRs come from a male donor with prostate cancer. Both conserved end residues are part of each CDR3. Each record gives: CDR3 length, J gene, V gene, CDR3 protein.

len: 14
j_gene: TRBJ2-2
v_gene: TRBV18
CDR3aa: CASSPVGATRELFF

len: 12
j_gene: TRBJ2-1
v_gene: TRBV30
CDR3aa: CAWSVTSNEQFF

len: 15
j_gene: TRBJ2-7
v_gene: TRBV27
CDR3aa: CASSSLTSGSHEQYF

len: 14
j_gene: TRBJ1-6
v_gene: TRBV28
CDR3aa: CASSPTGAGSPLHF

len: 15
j_gene: TRBJ1-2
v_gene: TRBV28
CDR3aa: CAGGKGATLNYGYTF

len: 18
j_gene: TRBJ1-2
v_gene: TRBV25-1
CDR3aa: CASSEPPGTGSSNYGYTF

len: 15
j_gene: TRBJ1-1
v_gene: TRBV15
CDR3aa: CATSRDSDAGAKAFF

len: 16
j_gene: TRBJ2-3
v_gene: TRBV29-1
CDR3aa: CSETRSLAGGPNTQYF

len: 14
j_gene: TRBJ2-7
v_gene: TRBV10-3
CDR3aa: CAIPSRDGSSEQYF

len: 13
j_gene: TRBJ1-1
v_gene: TRBV4-1
CDR3aa: CASSQEGGAKAFF

len: 17
j_gene: TRBJ2-3
v_gene: TRBV20-1
CDR3aa: CSARDPGQGTNTDTQYF

len: 14
j_gene: TRBJ2-6
v_gene: TRBV9
CDR3aa: CASGLTSGANVMTF

len: 15
j_gene: TRBJ1-5
v_gene: TRBV6-6
CDR3aa: CASSYHGGAGQPQHF

len: 15
j_gene: TRBJ1-2
v_gene: TRBV5-4
CDR3aa: CASSATGTANYGYTF

len: 15
j_gene: TRBJ1-2
v_gene: TRBV5-1
CDR3aa: CASSLVPDGSYGYTF

len: 16
j_gene: TRBJ2-7
v_gene: TRBV28
CDR3aa: CASSNPGLAGDYEQYF

len: 14
j_gene: TRBJ2-5
v_gene: TRBV3-1
CDR3aa: CASSFGGNQETQYF

len: 14
j_gene: TRBJ1-6
v_gene: TRBV20-1
CDR3aa: CSARGDTHNSPLHF

len: 18
j_gene: TRBJ1-4
v_gene: TRBV4-3
CDR3aa: CASSQDRVGARTNEKLFF

len: 15
j_gene: TRBJ2-1
v_gene: TRBV3-1
CDR3aa: CASSPKGGGYNEQFF